This T cell receptor (beta chain) was observed in a study of blood T cell repertoires in COVID-19. Overall study context: COVID-19 samples collected from the United States, Italy and Spain covered acute and convalescent phases. T cells, B-cell-depleted T cells, or PBMCs supplied cDNA or gDNA.

J lost 0 bases, V lost 5 bases, and 9 bases had no gene match. Germline lookup yields CDR1 SEHNR and CDR2 FQNEAQ (reference sequence). The CDR3 contains 16 residues. Authors' data handling: Scientists estimated how many nucleated cells there were by amplifying reference gene primers. Assay used: immunoSEQ multiplex PCR; TCRdb lists only in-frame clones, some missing. That table supplies the V and J calls and clone size; D and trimming were determined from the DNA. This table holds hundreds of thousands of clones, roughly 85% found once. The source of this sequence is a human donor in a cohort sampled during active COVID-19. Sequencing was performed on peripheral blood. The chain links TRBV7-9 to TRBJ2-7, with 8 bases that match TRBD1. CDR3 in amino acids: CASSLALGTGSYEQYF. CDR3 nucleotides: TGTGCCAGCAGCCTTGCTTTGGGGACAGGCTCCTACGAGCAGTACTTC.